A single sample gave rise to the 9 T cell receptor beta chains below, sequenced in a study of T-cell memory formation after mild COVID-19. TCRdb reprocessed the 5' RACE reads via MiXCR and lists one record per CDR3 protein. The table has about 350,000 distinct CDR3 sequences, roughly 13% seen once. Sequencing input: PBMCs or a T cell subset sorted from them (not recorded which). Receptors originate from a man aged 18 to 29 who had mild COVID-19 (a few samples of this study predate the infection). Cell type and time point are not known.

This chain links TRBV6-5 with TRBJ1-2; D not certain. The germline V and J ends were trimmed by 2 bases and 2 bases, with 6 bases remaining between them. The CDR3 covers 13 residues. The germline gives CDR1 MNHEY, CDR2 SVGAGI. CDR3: CASSYDVNYGYTF. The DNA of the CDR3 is TGTGCCAGCAGTTACGACGTAAACTATGGCTACACCTTC.

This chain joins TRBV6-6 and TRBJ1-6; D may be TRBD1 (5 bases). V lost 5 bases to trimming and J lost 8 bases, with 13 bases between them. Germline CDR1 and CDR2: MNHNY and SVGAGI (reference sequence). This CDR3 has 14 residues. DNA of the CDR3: TGTGCCAGCAGTAGCAGGAGGGGTGATTCACCCCTCCACTTT. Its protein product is CASSSRRGDSPLHF.

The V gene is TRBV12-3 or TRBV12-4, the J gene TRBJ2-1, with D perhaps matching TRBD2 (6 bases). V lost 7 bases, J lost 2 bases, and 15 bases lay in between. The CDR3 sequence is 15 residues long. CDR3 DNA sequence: TGTGCCAGCAATGGGGGACTCTCCCCCTACAATGAGCAGTTCTTC. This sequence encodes CASNGGLSPYNEQFF.

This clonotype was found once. CDR3 DNA: TGTGCCAGCTCACCCTCGCCGGGGAACACCGGGGAGCTGTTTTTT. This translates into CASSPSPGNTGELFF. V is TRBV7-9 and J is TRBJ2-2; D gene uncertain. Trimming removed 8 bases at V and 1 base at J, with 14 bases between. Germline V gene lookup returns CDR1 SEHNR and CDR2 FQNEAQ (reference sequence). The CDR3 length is 15 residues.

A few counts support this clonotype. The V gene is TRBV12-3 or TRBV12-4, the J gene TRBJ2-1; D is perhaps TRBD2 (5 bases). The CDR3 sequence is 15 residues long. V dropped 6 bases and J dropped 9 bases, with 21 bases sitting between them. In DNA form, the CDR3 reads TGTGCCAGCAGCAGCTCGGGCCAGGAGGTTCCTGAGCAGTTCTTC. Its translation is CASSSSGQEVPEQFF.

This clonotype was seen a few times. CDR3 coding DNA: TGTGCCACAAGCGGCGGACCGGCCCTCCACTTT. This codes for CATSGGPALHF. The V gene is TRBV6-6, the J gene TRBJ1-6, with unresolved D. The CDR3 is 11 amino acids. Trimming pared 10 bases from V and 14 bases from J, leaving 15 bases between. CDR1 MNHNY and CDR2 SVGAGI come from the germline V gene (reference sequence).

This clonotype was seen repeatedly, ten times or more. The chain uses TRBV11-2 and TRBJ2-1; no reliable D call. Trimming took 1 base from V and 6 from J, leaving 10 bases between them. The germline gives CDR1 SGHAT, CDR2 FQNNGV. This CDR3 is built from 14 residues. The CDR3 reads CASSLGLIANEQFF. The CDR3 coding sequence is TGTGCCAGCAGCTTAGGATTGATAGCCAATGAGCAGTTCTTC. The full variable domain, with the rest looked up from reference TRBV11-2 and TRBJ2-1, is EAGVAQSPRYKIIEKRQSVAFWCNPISGHATLYWYQQILGQGPKLLIQFQNNGVVDDSQLPKDRFSAERLKGVDSTLKIQPAKLEDSAVYLCASSLGLIANEQFFGPGTRLTVL.

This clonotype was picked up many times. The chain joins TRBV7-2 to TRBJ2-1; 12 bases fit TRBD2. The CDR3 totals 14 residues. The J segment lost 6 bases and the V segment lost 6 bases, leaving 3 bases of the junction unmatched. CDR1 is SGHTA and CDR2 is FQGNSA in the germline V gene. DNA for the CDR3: TGTGCCAGCAGTCGGGGACTAGCGGGCAATGAGCAGTTCTTC. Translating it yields CASSRGLAGNEQFF.

The CDR3 DNA follows: TGTGCCAGCAGCCCAGTCGCAACCGTGGAGACCCAGTACTTC. Its protein is CASSPVATVETQYF. The chain carries TRBV7-9 and TRBJ2-5; D call uncertain. With 5 bases removed from V and 5 bases from J, the gap between germline ends came to 15 bases. Germline V gene sequence: CDR1 SEHNR, CDR2 FQNEAQ (reference sequence). This CDR3 region has 14 residues.